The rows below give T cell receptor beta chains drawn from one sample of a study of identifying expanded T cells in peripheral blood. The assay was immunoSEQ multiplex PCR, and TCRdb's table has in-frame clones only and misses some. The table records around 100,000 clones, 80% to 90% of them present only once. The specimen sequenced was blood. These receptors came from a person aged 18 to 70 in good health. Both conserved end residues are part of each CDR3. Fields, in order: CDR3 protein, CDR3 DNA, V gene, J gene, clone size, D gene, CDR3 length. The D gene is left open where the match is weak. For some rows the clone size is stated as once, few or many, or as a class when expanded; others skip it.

CASSWGQDTGELFF	TGTGCCAGCAGCTGGGGACAAGACACCGGGGAGCTGTTTTTT	TRBV7-9	TRBJ2-2	once	.	14
CSVDAETSGMGVNEQFF	TGCAGCGTCGACGCAGAGACTAGCGGGATGGGCGTGAATGAGCAGTTCTTC	TRBV29-1	TRBJ2-1	.	TRBD2	17
CASSPPEGSGHSYNEQFF	TGTGCCAGCAGCCCTCCTGAGGGTAGCGGGCATTCCTACAATGAGCAGTTCTTC	TRBV4-2	TRBJ2-1	.	TRBD2	18
CASSPGRSSGANVLTF	TGCGCCAGCAGCCCCGGGAGGAGCTCTGGGGCCAACGTCCTGACTTTC	TRBV5-1	TRBJ2-6	once	TRBD2	16
CASSQEGSEVGRNTIYF	TGCGCCAGCAGCCAGGAAGGTTCGGAGGTTGGTAGAAACACCATATATTTT	TRBV4-1	TRBJ1-3	.	.	17
CASRSRGKETQYF	TGTGCCAGCAGGTCGAGGGGAAAAGAGACCCAGTACTTC	TRBV2	TRBJ2-5	.	.	13
CASSLWGSGGAEGTQYF	TGTGCCAGCAGCTTGTGGGGTAGCGGGGGGGCTGAGGGTACGCAGTATTTT	TRBV5-4	TRBJ2-3	.	TRBD2	17
CASSPRIATNEKLFF	TGTGCCAGCAGCCCGCGGATCGCAACTAATGAAAAACTGTTTTTT	TRBV7-9	TRBJ1-4	.	.	15
CASGQGHSPLHF	TGTGCCAGCGGACAGGGTCATTCACCCCTCCACTTT	TRBV2	TRBJ1-6	.	TRBD1	12
CASRPPGRDTGELFF	TGCGCCAGCCGCCCTCCGGGTCGGGACACCGGGGAGCTGTTTTTT	TRBV5-1	TRBJ2-2	.	.	15
CASSVTHHRSRETQYF	TGTGCCAGCAGCGTCACACACCACCGATCCCGAGAGACCCAGTACTTC	TRBV9	TRBJ2-5	.	.	16
CASSLHRDEKLFF	TGTGCCAGCAGCTTGCACCGGGATGAAAAACTGTTTTTT	TRBV5-6	TRBJ1-4	once	.	13
CASSLTWQGREKLFF	TGTGCCAGCAGTTTAACTTGGCAGGGGAGGGAAAAACTGTTTTTT	TRBV27	TRBJ1-4	few	.	15
CASSLRLFGRKETQYF	TGTGCCAGCAGCCTCCGTCTATTTGGCCGCAAAGAGACCCAGTACTTC	TRBV5-4	TRBJ2-5	.	.	16
CASGTGSAYGYTF	TGTGCCAGCGGGACAGGGTCCGCTTATGGCTACACCTTC	TRBV2	TRBJ1-2	.	TRBD1	13
CAISEGPYEQYF	TGTGCCATCAGTGAGGGACCCTACGAGCAGTACTTC	TRBV10-3	TRBJ2-7	.	.	12
CASSLAENTEAFF	TGCGCCAGCAGCCTGGCCGAGAACACTGAAGCTTTCTTT	TRBV5-1	TRBJ1-1	few	.	13
CATFRGYEQYF	TGTGCCACCTTTCGCGGGTACGAGCAGTACTTC	TRBV6-1	TRBJ2-7	.	.	11
CASSSDQGAQAFF	TGCGCCAGCAGCTCTGACCAGGGGGCTCAAGCTTTCTTT	TRBV5-1	TRBJ1-1	.	TRBD1	13
CASSIGQWNTEAFF	TGCGCCAGCAGCATCGGACAGTGGAACACTGAAGCTTTCTTT	TRBV5-1	TRBJ1-1	few	.	14
CASSLSGGSYEQYF	TGTGCCAGCAGTTTATCGGGCGGTTCCTACGAGCAGTACTTC	TRBV27	TRBJ2-7	.	.	14
CASSGQGRNEQYF	TGTGCCAGCAGTGGACAGGGAAGGAACGAGCAGTACTTC	TRBV6-5	TRBJ2-7	.	TRBD1	13
CSGAWGAGNTIYF	TGCAGCGGCGCTTGGGGGGCCGGAAACACCATATATTTT	TRBV29-1	TRBJ1-3	.	.	13
CASLSGANYGYTF	TGTGCCAGTCTTAGTGGAGCTAACTATGGCTACACCTTC	TRBV28	TRBJ1-2	few	.	13
CASSLGGLAGGYYEQYF	TGTGCCAGCAGCTTAGGGGGACTAGCGGGAGGGTACTACGAGCAGTACTTC	TRBV7-8	TRBJ2-7	.	TRBD2	17
CASSLERYQETQYF	TGTGCCAGCAGCTTAGAGCGCTACCAAGAGACCCAGTACTTC	TRBV11-1	TRBJ2-5	.	.	14
CASSLAQGIYNEQFF	TGTGCCAGCAGCTTAGCACAGGGGATCTACAATGAGCAGTTCTTC	TRBV7-9	TRBJ2-1	.	TRBD1	15
CASSWDSTYEQYF	TGTGCCAGCAGCTGGGACAGTACCTACGAGCAGTACTTC	TRBV11-1	TRBJ2-7	.	TRBD1	13
CASSYNLQGGGYTF	TGTGCCAGCAGTTACAATCTTCAGGGGGGCGGCTACACCTTC	TRBV6-6	TRBJ1-2	.	TRBD1	14
CASSQGGYTEAFF	TGTGCCAGCAGCCAAGGGGGGTACACTGAAGCTTTCTTT	TRBV7-9	TRBJ1-1	.	.	13
CASSQGRALINTEAFF	TGCGCCAGCAGCCAAGGTAGAGCGCTTATTAACACTGAAGCTTTCTTT	TRBV4-3	TRBJ1-1	.	.	16
CASSFWGGNEQFF	TGCGCCAGCAGCTTCTGGGGGGGAAATGAGCAGTTCTTC	TRBV5-1	TRBJ2-1	.	TRBD2	13
CASSPGTRNTEAFF	TGTGCCAGCAGTCCCGGAACGAGAAACACTGAAGCTTTCTTT	TRBV7-6	TRBJ1-1	.	.	14
CASSVGTGPTDTQYF	TGTGCCAGCAGCGTAGGGACAGGGCCCACAGATACGCAGTATTTT	TRBV9	TRBJ2-3	.	TRBD1	15
CASSLVAGRDYGYTF	TGTGCCAGCAGCTTGGTTGCTGGCCGCGATTATGGCTACACCTTC	TRBV5-6	TRBJ1-2	once	.	15
CAIGGGGGRPYEQYF	TGTGCCATCGGCGGGGGGGGCGGCCGCCCCTACGAGCAGTACTTC	TRBV7-9	TRBJ2-7	.	TRBD2	15
CASSSGTGTAHDGYTF	TGCGCCAGCAGCTCCGGTACTGGGACAGCCCACGATGGCTACACCTTC	TRBV5-1	TRBJ1-2	once	TRBD1	16
CSASTSGRANEQYF	TGCAGCGCCTCGACTAGCGGGAGGGCCAACGAGCAGTACTTC	TRBV29-1	TRBJ2-7	.	TRBD2	14